Each of the 18 T cell receptor beta chains below was sequenced from the same sample in a study of post-analysis software for immune sequencing data. Sequencing libraries made from TCR beta cDNA carried unique molecular identifiers. TCRdb processed the PCR reads anew with MiXCR; each CDR3 protein has one entry. The table lists around 500,000 distinct CDR3 sequences, around 36% of them singletons. Study findings and constraints: Patients had higher frequencies than controls of roughly five TRBV segments, including TRBV5-6, TRBV5-1 and TRBV20-1.

These receptors' targets are unknown. Sample: blood. These receptors were taken from a girl aged 2 to 17 with multiple sclerosis.

This clonotype has ten or more counts. The CDR3 loop is CASSHRGRENEQFF. In DNA form, the CDR3 reads TGTGCCAGCAGCCACCGCGGCAGGGAGAATGAGCAGTTCTTC. This rearrangement joins TRBV3-1 to TRBJ2-1; the D gene could be TRBD1 or TRBD2 (5 bases each). Germline CDR1 is LGHDT and CDR2 is YNNKEL (reference sequence). The CDR3 sequence is 14 residues long. Trimming removed 3 bases at V and 7 bases at J, with 13 bases between.

In its sample, this clonotype was seen a few times. The DNA for the CDR3 is TGTGCCAGCAGCGGTCGATGGACAGAAAGCGAGCAGTACTTC. It translates to CASSGRWTESEQYF. The V call is TRBV9, the J call TRBJ2-7; weak D call: TRBD1 (6 bases). The ends were cut back, 3 bases at V and 6 bases at J, with 16 bases in the middle. This CDR3 is 14 amino acids long. The germline V gene encodes CDR1 SGDLS and CDR2 YYNGEE.

The CDR3 spells CASSQDGGGITDTQYF. The DNA of the CDR3 is TGTGCCAGCAGCCAAGATGGAGGGGGGATCACAGATACGCAGTATTTT. This chain links TRBV4-2 with TRBJ2-3; D possibly uses TRBD1 or TRBD2 (6 bases each). The CDR3 sequence is 16 residues long. V was trimmed by 0 bases and J by 2 bases, leaving 12 bases between them. Germline V CDR1 and CDR2: LGHNA, YNFKEQ.

Turning to this clonotype: A much larger clone sits a single nucleotide away, making a read error possible. The CDR3 here is CASSARGSYGYTF. The CDR3 DNA follows: TGTGCCAGCAGCGCTAGGGGAAGCTATGGCTACACCTTC. The V call is TRBV7-9, the J call TRBJ1-2; TRBD1 is a possible D gene (5 bases). The CDR3 extends over 13 amino acids. The V and J ends lost 5 bases and 4 bases respectively, with 11 bases between them. Germline V gene sequence: CDR1 SEHNR, CDR2 FQNEAQ (reference sequence).

The rearrangement uses TRBV6-5 and TRBJ2-5; TRBD1 aligns across 10 bases. The CDR3 sequence is 15 residues long. Germline assignment: CDR1 MNHEY and CDR2 SVGAGI. V trimming: 6 bases; J trimming: 1 base; junction bases outside the gene matches: 5. Here the CDR3 DNA reads TGTGCCAGCAGGGCGGGACAGGGGATCCAAGAGACCCAGTACTTC. Protein: CASRAGQGIQETQYF.

This sequence joins TRBV4-2 and TRBJ2-7; perhaps TRBD1 as D (5 bases). Germline loops: CDR1 LGHNA, CDR2 YNFKEQ. This CDR3 comprises 14 residues. The V gene lost 3 bases and the J gene lost 3 bases, with 12 bases spanning the gap. The chain's CDR3 is CASSHRERGYEQYF. CDR3 bases: TGTGCCAGCAGCCACAGAGAAAGGGGCTACGAGCAGTACTTC.

This clonotype came up a few times. DNA of the CDR3: TGTGCCAGCAGTTCAGCGGGCCCTGATACGCAGTATTTT. It yields the protein CASSSAGPDTQYF. V usage is TRBV28 and J usage is TRBJ2-3, with TRBD2 as a possible D gene (6 bases). The V end lost 4 bases, the J end lost 6 bases, and 11 bases lay between the germline ends. Germline values: CDR1 MDHEN, CDR2 SYDVKM. The CDR3 runs 13 residues.

This clonotype was seen once. This chain links TRBV5-1 with TRBJ1-1; D ambiguous. Germline CDR1 and CDR2: SGHRS and YFSETQ. The CDR3 totals 14 residues. V was pared by 7 bases and J by 3 bases, with 16 bases between. The CDR3 DNA is TGCGCCAGCGCCGAAAGGGTTGGAGACACTGAAGCTTTCTTT. It codes for CASAERVGDTEAFF. Supplemented by reference TRBV5-1 and TRBJ1-1, the full variable domain reads KAGVTQTPRYLIKTRGQQVTLSCSPISGHRSVSWYQQTPGQGLQFLFEYFSETQRNKGNFPGRFSGRQFSNSRSEMNVSTLELGDSALYLCASAERVGDTEAFFGQGTRLTVV.

This clonotype occurred a few times. The chain carries TRBV27 and TRBJ2-7; 7 bases map to TRBD1. J gave up 2 bases and V 2 bases, and 3 bases lay outside the gene matches. Per germline, CDR1 MNHEY and CDR2 SMNVEV (reference sequence). The length of the CDR3 is 14 residues. This CDR3 is CASSLIGGTYEQYF. The CDR3 nucleotides read TGTGCCAGCAGTTTAATAGGGGGCACCTACGAGCAGTACTTC.

V gene TRBV7-2 combines with J gene TRBJ2-3; 9 nucleotides agree with TRBD1. V was pared by 3 bases and J by 8 bases, with 12 bases of the junction left unmatched. This CDR3 region has 16 residues. CDR1 and CDR2 from the germline V gene are SGHTA and FQGNSA. CDR3 sequence (DNA): TGTGCCAGCAGCTTTATTACAGGGGGCGGCCGGGGTACGCAGTATTTT. Its protein product is CASSFITGGGRGTQYF.

The chain uses TRBV5-1 and TRBJ1-2; tentative D call: TRBD1 (5 bases). The CDR3 is 16 residues long. Germline lookup yields CDR1 SGHRS and CDR2 YFSETQ. Deletions cut 2 bases from V and 4 bases from J, with 18 bases between. The CDR3 protein is CASSFNGGVNLYGYTF. Written as DNA, the CDR3 is TGCGCCAGCAGCTTTAATGGGGGTGTGAACCTCTATGGCTACACCTTC.

This chain connects TRBV7-3 to TRBJ2-1; 9 positions match TRBD2. Germline V gives CDR1 SGHTA, CDR2 FQGTGA. This CDR3 comprises 16 residues. Trimming removed 4 bases from V and 2 bases from J; junction bases left unmatched: 6. This CDR3 is CASSSGTSSTYNEQFF. The CDR3 DNA reads TGTGCCAGCAGCTCCGGGACTAGCAGTACCTACAATGAGCAGTTCTTC.

The J gene is TRBJ2-3, the V gene TRBV5-1, with 9 bases aligning to TRBD2. The CDR3 is 16 residues long. Germline-derived CDR1 and CDR2 are SGHRS and YFSETQ. V shed 4 bases and J 2 bases; nucleotides not matched to a gene: 8. CDR3 nucleotide sequence: TGCGCCAGCAGCATTAGCGCGGGGGGGCTCACAGATACGCAGTATTTT. Protein sequence: CASSISAGGLTDTQYF. Using reference TRBV5-1 and TRBJ2-3 for the parts outside the CDR3, the full variable domain is KAGVTQTPRYLIKTRGQQVTLSCSPISGHRSVSWYQQTPGQGLQFLFEYFSETQRNKGNFPGRFSGRQFSNSRSEMNVSTLELGDSALYLCASSISAGGLTDTQYFGPGTRLTVL.

In its sample, this clonotype was seen a few times. The genes are TRBV20-1 and TRBJ1-5; 10 nucleotides align to TRBD1. The CDR3 spans 16 residues. The trim removed 1 base at V and 4 bases at J, leaving 7 bases unmatched. The germline gives CDR1 DFQATT, CDR2 SNEGSKA (reference sequence). The CDR3 region has the DNA TGCAGTGCTAGAGCCCAGCCGGACAGGGGGAATCAGCCCCAGCATTTT. It translates to CSARAQPDRGNQPQHF.

This clonotype was seen a handful of times. The CDR3 here is CASSPGQVNSEAFF. CDR3 nucleotides: TGCGCCAGCAGCCCCGGACAGGTTAACTCTGAAGCTTTCTTT. V gene TRBV5-1 combines with J gene TRBJ1-1; 7 bases line up with TRBD1. V lost 4 bases and J lost 6; bases outside the gene matches: 9. Looked up from germline, CDR1 is SGHRS and CDR2 is YFSETQ. The CDR3 is made up of 14 amino acids.

This chain links TRBV7-2 with TRBJ1-2; tentative D call: TRBD1 (6 bases). The length of the CDR3 is 15 residues. Per the germline V gene, CDR1 is SGHTA and CDR2 is FQGNSA. The germline V and J ends were trimmed by 5 bases and 0 bases, with 13 bases remaining between them. The CDR3 reads CASSRETGTNYGYTF. CDR3 sequence (DNA): TGTGCCAGCAGCCGAGAGACAGGAACTAACTATGGCTACACCTTC.

As concerns this clonotype: A much larger clonotype is one base distant, so this may be a read error. J is TRBJ1-1 and V is TRBV27; a weak D match, TRBD1 (6 bases). In germline, CDR1 is MNHEY, CDR2 SMNVEV (reference sequence). CDR3 length: 16 residues. Trimming pared 2 bases from V and 4 bases from J, leaving 17 bases between. As DNA, the CDR3 is TGTGCCAGCAGTTTAACGGCCACGGGAGGGGGCACTGAAGCTTTCTTT. This translates into CASSLTATGGGTEAFF.

This clonotype came up a few times. V is TRBV7-8 and J is TRBJ2-3; TRBD1 matches at 8 bases. From germline, CDR1 is SGHVS and CDR2 FQNEAQ. V dropped 5 bases and J dropped 7; count of bases not matched to a gene: 14. The CDR3 runs to 16 residues. CDR3 nucleotide sequence: TGTGCCAGCAGCGCCCCGACAGGGGCAAAGATTCATACGCAGTATTTT. Amino acids: CASSAPTGAKIHTQYF.